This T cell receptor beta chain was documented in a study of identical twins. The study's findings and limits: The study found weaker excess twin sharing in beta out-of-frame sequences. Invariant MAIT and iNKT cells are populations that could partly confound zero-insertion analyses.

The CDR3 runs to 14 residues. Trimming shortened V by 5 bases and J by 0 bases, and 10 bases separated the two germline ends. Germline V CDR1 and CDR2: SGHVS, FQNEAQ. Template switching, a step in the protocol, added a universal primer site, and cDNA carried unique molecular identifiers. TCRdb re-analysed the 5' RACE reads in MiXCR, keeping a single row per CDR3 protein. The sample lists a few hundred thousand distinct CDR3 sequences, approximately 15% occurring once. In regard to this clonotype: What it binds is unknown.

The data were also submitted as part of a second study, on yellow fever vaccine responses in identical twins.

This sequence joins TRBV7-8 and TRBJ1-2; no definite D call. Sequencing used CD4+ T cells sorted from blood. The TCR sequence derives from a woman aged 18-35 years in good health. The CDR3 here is CASSPSDTNYGYTF. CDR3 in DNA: TGTGCCAGCAGCCCTAGCGATACTAACTATGGCTACACCTTC.